This T cell receptor beta chain derives from a study of early T cells in non-severe SARS-CoV-2 infection. TCRdb independently ran MiXCR on the 5' RACE reads; one entry per CDR3 protein. The repertoire holds 60,000 to 75,000 distinct CDR3 sequences, with roughly 12% as singletons. Germline V gene sequence: CDR1 SGHKS, CDR2 YYEKEE (reference sequence). The CDR3 is 13 residues long. V gave up 3 bases and J gave up 3 bases, with 9 bases separating them. This TCR came from an adult who was a healthcare worker with PCR-confirmed SARS-CoV-2 infection or an uninfected control (not recorded which). The sequencing sample was made of whole blood. This sequence joins TRBV5-5 and TRBJ1-2; weak D call: TRBD1 (5 bases). The CDR3 DNA reads as TGTGCCAGCAGCTGGGGGACCGACTATGGCTACACCTTC. This sequence encodes CASSWGTDYGYTF.